Shown below are 11 T cell receptor beta chains from a single sample sequenced in a study of a mutant IDH1 vaccine in newly diagnosed glioma. Their antigens are not known. Sequencing used immunoSEQ multiplex PCR; TCRdb keeps in-frame clones, though not all of them. The data contain approximately 76,000 clones, 91% of them seen just once; the ten biggest clones take up 0.5% to 0.7%. Indicated time point: week 5, during vaccination. Every vaccination contained 300 ug of the mutant IDH1 20-mer peptide and was paired with topical imiquimod. The specimen was PBMCs, collected from a glioma patient whose treatment included an IDH1 peptide vaccine. The receptors derive from a woman between 45 and 65 years old with glioma.

CDR3 in DNA: TGTGCCAGCAGCTTAGGGACAGGGGGATTCGGGGAGCTGTTTTTT. It codes for CASSLGTGGFGELFF. The chain joins TRBV7-8 to TRBJ2-2; 10 bases line up with TRBD1. The CDR3 is 15 amino acids. Germline assignment: CDR1 SGHVS and CDR2 FQNEAQ. The V gene end was trimmed by 1 base and the J gene end by 7 bases; junction bases not matched to a gene: 3.

The rearrangement uses TRBV28 and TRBJ1-3; the D is unclear. Germline V CDR1 and CDR2: MDHEN, SYDVKM. The CDR3 spans 14 residues. V was shortened by 8 bases and J by 1 base, with 12 bases between the two germline ends. CDR3 region: CASFKGSSGNTIYF. The CDR3 region has the DNA TGTGCCAGCTTCAAGGGTTCATCTGGAAACACCATATATTTT.

The chain carries TRBV5-1 and TRBJ2-7; 9 bases agree with TRBD1. This CDR3 has 14 amino acids. Germline V lookup: CDR1 SGHRS, CDR2 YFSETQ. V shed 4 bases, J shed 6 bases, and the junction held 8 bases outside the gene matches. The CDR3 region has the DNA TGCGCCAGCAGCACCAGGACAGGGGCCTCCGAGCAGTACTTC. Translating it yields CASSTRTGASEQYF.

The chain combines TRBV30 with TRBJ2-3; 8 bases fit TRBD2. The germline V gene encodes CDR1 GTSNPN and CDR2 SVGIG (reference sequence). Trimming cost V 0 bases and J 2 bases; bases outside gene matches: 4. This CDR3 has 15 residues. CDR3 region: CAWSVTSGNTDTQYF. The CDR3 DNA sequence: TGTGCCTGGAGTGTAACTAGCGGAAACACAGATACGCAGTATTTT.

In regard to this clone: The junction and the germline gene differ at one end; a read error may be behind it. The chain is built from TRBV29-1 and TRBJ1-1; D perhaps matches TRBD1 (6 bases). CDR1 is SQVTM, CDR2 ANQGSEA, per germline. The CDR3 length is 11 residues. For the CDR3, the DNA is TGCAGCGCTGAAGACAGGACTGAAGCTTTCTTT. Translating it yields CSAEDRTEAFF.

The V gene is TRBV15, the J gene TRBJ2-1, with 7 bases aligning to TRBD1. Germline V gene data show CDR1 as LNHNV and CDR2 as YYDKDF (reference sequence). This CDR3 comprises 14 residues. J gave up 9 bases and V 4 bases, and 9 bases lay outside the gene matches. CDR3 in DNA: TGTGCCACCAGCACCCGTATGACAGGGACTGAGCAGTTCTTC. Translating it yields CATSTRMTGTEQFF.

The chain uses TRBV2 and TRBJ1-2, with D possibly matching TRBD1 (6 bases). This CDR3 has 14 residues. Germline assignment: CDR1 SNHLY and CDR2 FYNNEI. V shed 5 bases and J shed 1 base, with 11 bases lying between them. The CDR3 region has the DNA TGTGCCAGCAGTCCGACAGGCTATAACTATGGCTACACCTTC. It translates to CASSPTGYNYGYTF.

The chain carries TRBV7-2 and TRBJ2-7; D gene ambiguous. The CDR3 consists of 15 residues. The germline V gene encodes CDR1 SGHTA and CDR2 FQGNSA. Trimming shortened V by 1 base and J by 3 bases, and 13 bases separated the two germline ends. CDR3 residues: CASSLVTGPYYEQYF. CDR3 nucleotides: TGTGCCAGCAGCTTAGTCACCGGCCCTTACTACGAGCAGTACTTC.

The chain employs TRBV7-3 and TRBJ2-1; 10 bases agree with TRBD2. Germline values: CDR1 SGHTA, CDR2 FQGTGA. V was pared by 5 bases and J by 4 bases, with 5 bases of the junction left unmatched. This CDR3 is built from 15 residues. As DNA, the CDR3 is TGTGCCAGCAGCCGAGGACTAGCGGCATACAATGAGCAGTTCTTC. Protein: CASSRGLAAYNEQFF.

This chain joins TRBV19 and TRBJ2-5; TRBD2 matches 12 bases. The junction had 3 bases not matched to a gene; V was cut back by 1 base and J by 3 bases. Germline CDR1 is LNHDA and CDR2 is SQIVND (reference sequence). There are 16 residues in the CDR3. The CDR3 DNA follows: TGTGCCAGTAGTATAGGCGGACTAGCGGGAAAAGAGACCCAGTACTTC. As protein: CASSIGGLAGKETQYF.

J is TRBJ2-5 and V is TRBV4-2; D perhaps matches TRBD2 (5 bases). The J call may be in error: the DNA end matches TRBJ2-7 better. Germline-derived CDR1 and CDR2 are LGHNA and YNFKEQ. This CDR3 is 14 amino acids long. The CDR3 loop is CASSPHRGTYEQYF. DNA of the CDR3: TGTGCCAGCAGCCCCCACCGGGGAACCTACGAGCAGTACTTC.